Below, 21 T cell receptor beta chains from the same sample are listed, as sequenced in a study of T cell responses to AZD1222 COVID-19 vaccine. The method was immunoSEQ multiplex PCR; TCRdb's version includes in-frame clones alone and lacks a portion of them. The sample lists 60,000 to 65,000 clones, about 83% occurring once. The sample here was peripheral blood, taken on day 0 of AZD1222 vaccination. The receptor set was obtained from an adult in good health.

The gene calls are TRBV14 and TRBJ1-6; no clear D. The CDR3 has 17 residues. Per the germline V gene, CDR1 is SGHDN and CDR2 is FVKESK. The V and J ends lost 3 bases and 0 bases respectively, with 12 bases between them. This CDR3 reads CASSQQGPSSYNSPLHF. The CDR3 bases are TGTGCCAGCAGCCAGCAAGGACCGAGCTCCTATAATTCACCCCTCCACTTT.

This chain connects TRBV4-2 to TRBJ2-7, with TRBD1 matching 8 bases. This CDR3 is 18 amino acids long. Germline V gives CDR1 LGHNA, CDR2 YNFKEQ. In DNA form, the CDR3 reads TGTCCCACCCCCCACGACGACTGGGGGACAGGCAAACCTTACGAGCAGTACTTC. Residues: CPTPHDDWGTGKPYEQYF.

This chain joins TRBV5-4 and TRBJ2-6; possible D gene TRBD1, 6 bases. The CDR3 length is 18 residues. Germline V CDR1 and CDR2: SGHNT, YYREEE (reference sequence). V was clipped by 5 bases and J by 0 bases, with 18 bases between them. This chain's CDR3 is CASRNRDIPFSGANVLTF. The CDR3 nucleotides are TGTGCCAGCAGGAACCGGGACATCCCATTCTCTGGGGCCAACGTCCTGACTTTC.

The chain links TRBV2 to TRBJ2-2, with 9 bases lining up with TRBD1. Germline V CDR1 and CDR2: SNHLY, FYNNEI. V dropped 6 bases and J dropped 7; count of bases not matched to a gene: 9. The CDR3 runs to 15 residues. CDR3 in amino acids: CASSGDREVNGELFF. The CDR3 DNA sequence: TGTGCCAGCAGCGGGGACAGGGAGGTAAACGGGGAGCTGTTTTTT.

This chain joins TRBV7-7 and TRBJ1-1; a possible D gene is TRBD1 (6 bases). CDR3 length: 13 residues. Germline CDR1 is SSHAT and CDR2 is FNYEAQ (reference sequence). Trimming shortened V by 3 bases and J by 6 bases, and 11 bases separated the two germline ends. The CDR3 is CASSFSDRSEAFF. The CDR3 nucleotides read TGTGCCAGCAGCTTCTCCGACAGGTCTGAAGCTTTCTTT.

The V gene is TRBV11-2, the J gene TRBJ2-7; D possibly corresponds to TRBD2 (5 bases). Germline V CDR1 and CDR2: SGHAT, FQNNGV. The CDR3 has 13 amino acids. Trimming removed 3 bases from V and 3 bases from J, with 9 bases in between. The CDR3 DNA reads as TGTGCCAGCAGCTTCGGACTCGACTACGAGCAGTACTTC. Its protein is CASSFGLDYEQYF.

V is TRBV5-1 and J is TRBJ1-5; TRBD1 aligns across 7 bases. The germline V gene has CDR1 SGHRS and CDR2 YFSETQ. The CDR3 consists of 13 residues. Trimming at V came to 2 bases and at J to 6 bases, leaving 2 bases not matched to a gene. The CDR3 DNA sequence: TGCGCCAGCAGCTTCGACAGGGCTCAGCCCCAGCATTTT. It encodes CASSFDRAQPQHF.

This clone was seen only a few times. The CDR3 loop reads CASSGDGRSSGANVLTF. Written as DNA, the CDR3 is TGTGCCAGCAGTGGGGACGGAAGAAGCTCTGGGGCCAACGTCCTGACTTTC. The V call is TRBV6-1, the J call TRBJ2-6, with D tentatively TRBD1 or TRBD2 (5 bases each). CDR1 is MNHNS and CDR2 is SASEGT in the germline V gene. Trimming shortened V by 4 bases and J by 0 bases, and 13 bases separated the two germline ends. This CDR3 region has 17 residues.

The V and J genes are TRBV13 and TRBJ2-7; D gene ambiguous. V lost 5 bases, J lost 3 bases, and 11 bases lay in between. The CDR3 runs to 13 residues. Germline-derived CDR1 and CDR2 are PRHDT and FYEKMQ (reference sequence). CDR3 nucleotides: TGTGCCAGCAGCATCCTTGGCAACTACGAGCAGTACTTC. Protein: CASSILGNYEQYF.

The chain uses TRBV5-6 and TRBJ1-2; no definite D call. This CDR3 is built from 13 residues. V was cut by 2 bases and J by 2 bases, with 7 bases left in between. From germline, CDR1 is SGHDT and CDR2 YYEEEE. The DNA of the CDR3 is TGTGCCAGCAGCTTAATGGTAAACTATGGCTACACCTTC. Its protein is CASSLMVNYGYTF.

This chain connects TRBV19 to TRBJ1-1, with unresolved D. The CDR3 length is 14 residues. V lost 6 bases, J lost 3 bases, and 14 bases lay in between. CDR1 is LNHDA, CDR2 SQIVND, per germline (reference sequence). This CDR3 is CASSRGRVYTEAFF. The CDR3 DNA is TGTGCCAGTAGCAGAGGCCGGGTTTACACTGAAGCTTTCTTT.

A single count supports this clone. The chain uses TRBV27 and TRBJ2-7, with a possible D match to TRBD1 (5 bases). Germline assignment: CDR1 MNHEY and CDR2 SMNVEV (reference sequence). V was cut by 6 bases and J by 6 bases, with 12 bases left in between. This CDR3 has 12 amino acids. Written as DNA, the CDR3 is TGTGCCAGCAGCTTAACAGGTGGCGAGCAGTACTTC. This gives the protein CASSLTGGEQYF.

V is TRBV24-1 and J is TRBJ2-7; TRBD1 is a possible D gene (5 bases). V gave up 7 bases and J gave up 3 bases, with 9 bases separating them. Germline CDR1 and CDR2: KGHDR and SFDVKD. The CDR3 loop spans 12 amino acids. Here the CDR3 DNA reads TGTGCCACCAGCCAAAGGGGCTACGAGCAGTACTTC. Its protein product is CATSQRGYEQYF.

This rearrangement joins TRBV3-1 (or the pseudogene TRBV3-2) to TRBJ2-2; perhaps TRBD2 as D (5 bases). The V end was cut by 1 base, the J end by 6 bases, with 12 bases between. This CDR3 region has 15 residues. Germline V gene sequence: CDR1 LGHDT, CDR2 YNNKEL (reference sequence). DNA of the CDR3: TGTGCCAGCAGCCAAGTGGCTAGCCTCCCCGGGGAGCTGTTTTTT. This gives the protein CASSQVASLPGELFF.

V usage is TRBV7-9 and J usage is TRBJ1-1; no clear D gene. The V gene lost 5 bases and the J gene lost 2 bases, with 15 bases spanning the gap. The CDR3 consists of 15 residues. Germline V CDR1 and CDR2: SEHNR, FQNEAQ (reference sequence). CDR3: CASSRPRALNTEAFF. The CDR3 coding sequence is TGTGCCAGCAGCCGCCCCCGGGCCCTTAACACTGAAGCTTTCTTT.

The gene calls are TRBV7-2 and TRBJ1-4; D gene uncertain. Trimming cost V 5 bases and J 7 bases, with 14 bases left between them. In germline, CDR1 is SGHTA, CDR2 FQGNSA. The CDR3 is 14 amino acids. CDR3 coding DNA: TGTGCCAGCAGCCCACAAGAGAGTAGTGAAAAACTGTTTTTT. The encoded protein is CASSPQESSEKLFF.

This clone appeared a single time. The V and J genes are TRBV20-1 and TRBJ1-2; weak D call: TRBD1 (5 bases). There are 11 residues in the CDR3. In germline, CDR1 is DFQATT, CDR2 SNEGSKA (reference sequence). Trimming took 6 bases from V and 4 from J, leaving 9 bases between them. DNA for the CDR3: TGCAGTGCCGGGACTGTCTATGGCTACACCTTC. This translates into CSAGTVYGYTF.

CDR3: CASSSDLNTEAFF. Here the CDR3 DNA reads TGTGCCAGCAGTTCTGACTTGAACACTGAAGCTTTCTTT. V and J are TRBV12-3 or TRBV12-4 and TRBJ1-1, with D unclear. Trimming left V 4 bases short and J 0 bases short, with 6 bases between. CDR3 length: 13 amino acids.

The rearrangement joins TRBV13 to TRBJ2-7; TRBD1 might be the D (7 bases). Germline V lookup: CDR1 PRHDT, CDR2 FYEKMQ (reference sequence). This CDR3 is built from 14 residues. Trimming removed 3 bases at V and 4 bases at J, with 13 bases between. CDR3 amino acids: CASSFYRGLYEQYF. The DNA for the CDR3 is TGTGCCAGCAGCTTTTACAGGGGACTTTACGAGCAGTACTTC.

This clone was observed once. This chain connects TRBV15 to TRBJ2-7, with TRBD2 matching over 12 bases. The CDR3 extends over 16 amino acids. The germline CDR1 and CDR2 sequences are LNHNV and YYDKDF (reference sequence). V was clipped by 5 bases and J by 0 bases; unmatched bases: 5. The CDR3 DNA follows: TGTGCCACCAGCCAAAGGACTAGCGGGGTCTCCTACGAGCAGTACTTC. Its protein product is CATSQRTSGVSYEQYF.

The chain recombines TRBV5-4 with TRBJ2-5; D unresolved. The CDR3 runs to 14 residues. Germline CDR1 and CDR2: SGHNT and YYREEE (reference sequence). The V end lost 1 base, the J end lost 1 base, and 8 bases lay between the germline ends. Written as DNA, the CDR3 is TGTGCCAGCAGCTTGCCGACCACCCAAGAGACCCAGTACTTC. Amino acids: CASSLPTTQETQYF.